The 32 T cell receptor beta chains presented below share a single source sample, sequenced in a study of shared clonotypes between healthy human individuals. TCRdb keeps only in-frame clones here, not all; method: immunoSEQ multiplex PCR. Among around 1.6 million clones listed, nearly 99% were seen once. Sequences were obtained from naive CD4+ T cells sorted from blood. The subset here: CD45RA+ positively selected. The receptors shown here come from a man younger than 45 in good health.

The V and J genes are TRBV19 and TRBJ2-5; 7 bases line up with TRBD1. The germline V gene has CDR1 LNHDA and CDR2 SQIVND (reference sequence). The ends lost 3 bases at V and 3 bases at J; junction bases unmatched: 7. The CDR3 is made up of 15 amino acids. As DNA, the CDR3 is TGTGCCAGTAGTATCCTTCCCGGGACAGAAGAGACCCAGTACTTC. This sequence encodes CASSILPGTEETQYF.

V and J are TRBV5-1 and TRBJ2-5; TRBD2 matches at 12 bases. The V gene end was trimmed by 0 bases and the J gene end by 8 bases; junction bases not matched to a gene: 8. The CDR3 covers 16 residues. Germline V lookup: CDR1 SGHRS, CDR2 YFSETQ. CDR3 sequence (DNA): TGCGCCAGCAGCTTGGATCTAGCGGGAGGGCCGGGAACCCAGTACTTC. Translation: CASSLDLAGGPGTQYF.

The chain recombines TRBV18 with TRBJ1-2, with D maybe TRBD1 (5 bases). V dropped 2 bases and J dropped 1 base, with 17 bases sitting between them. From germline, CDR1 is KGHSH and CDR2 LQKENI. CDR3 length: 17 residues. The CDR3 DNA reads as TGTGCCAGCTCACCAAGGGTCTCTCCAGGGCTTAACTATGGCTACACCTTC. Residues: CASSPRVSPGLNYGYTF.

This clone has a single count. This sequence joins TRBV14 and TRBJ1-2; D is possibly TRBD1 (5 bases). Germline CDR1 reads SGHDN; CDR2 reads FVKESK. Trimming took off 3 bases at V and 4 bases at J, with 12 bases between the two ends. The CDR3 extends over 14 amino acids. CDR3: CASSHLTGTYGYTF. The CDR3 DNA is TGTGCCAGCAGCCACCTCACAGGCACCTATGGCTACACCTTC.

This chain connects TRBV9 to TRBJ2-1; D not certain. The CDR3 is made up of 13 amino acids. Trimming shortened V by 0 bases and J by 6 bases, and 7 bases separated the two germline ends. Germline CDR1 and CDR2: SGDLS and YYNGEE. This chain's CDR3 is CASSVATGNEQFF. The CDR3, as DNA: TGTGCCAGCAGCGTAGCTACCGGCAATGAGCAGTTCTTC.

The rearrangement joins TRBV7-2 to TRBJ1-5; no firm D call. This CDR3 comprises 12 residues. The germline CDR1 and CDR2 sequences are SGHTA and FQGNSA. Trimming took 5 bases from V and 8 from J, leaving 10 bases between them. The CDR3 nucleotides read TGTGCCAGCAGCCCCCCCGGGGAGCCCCAGCATTTT. Protein product: CASSPPGEPQHF.

J is TRBJ2-1 and V is TRBV11-3, with TRBD2 matching 7 bases. CDR1 and CDR2 from the germline V gene are SGHNT and YENEEA. This CDR3 contains 14 residues. V was pared by 1 base and J by 9 bases, with 6 bases of the junction left unmatched. CDR3 residues: CASSLVATGGEQFF. As DNA, the CDR3 is TGTGCCAGCAGCTTAGTGGCGACGGGAGGTGAGCAGTTCTTC.

The chain combines TRBV25-1 with TRBJ2-1; D is undetermined. Germline-derived CDR1 and CDR2 are MGHDK and SYGVNS. CDR3 length equals 17 residues. Trimming left V 3 bases short and J 0 bases short, with 15 bases between. The CDR3 region has the DNA TGTGCCAGCAGTGACCGGACCCTCCAGTCCTCCTACAATGAGCAGTTCTTC. Its translation is CASSDRTLQSSYNEQFF.

V and J are TRBV7-9 and TRBJ2-2; D is uncertain. Germline loops: CDR1 SEHNR, CDR2 FQNEAQ (reference sequence). This CDR3 contains 13 residues. The ends were cut back, 5 bases at V and 6 bases at J, with 10 bases in the middle. CDR3 coding DNA: TGTGCCAGCAGCCGCGAAGGTGCCGGGGAGCTGTTTTTT. Translated: CASSREGAGELFF.

This chain uses TRBV28 with TRBJ2-1; 7 bases are shared with TRBD1. V lost 6 bases and J lost 15; bases outside the gene matches: 20. There are 15 residues in the CDR3. The V gene's germline CDR1 is MDHEN and CDR2 SYDVKM. The CDR3 bases are TGTGCCAGCAGCACACCCGGGACAGCCCCTCCAGAGGTGTTCTTC. Translating it yields CASSTPGTAPPEVFF.

This CDR3 is CASSRTEGREKLFF. The CDR3 nucleotides are TGTGCCAGCAGCAGGACAGAAGGTAGAGAAAAACTGTTTTTT. The chain couples TRBV7-9 to TRBJ1-4, with D tentatively TRBD1 (6 bases). The germline V gene encodes CDR1 SEHNR and CDR2 FQNEAQ (reference sequence). This CDR3 spans 14 amino acids. Trimming stripped 5 bases from V and 8 bases from J, with 15 bases between.

This chain uses TRBV6-7 with TRBJ1-1, with TRBD1 matching 10 bases. TRBV6-7 is an ORF, and what it does is uncertain. The junction had 12 bases not matched to a gene; V was cut back by 1 base and J by 4 bases. The CDR3 has 18 amino acids. The CDR3 spells CASSYLWTGGEVLTEAFF. CDR3 coding DNA: TGTGCCAGCAGTTACTTGTGGACAGGGGGGGAAGTCCTCACTGAAGCTTTCTTT.

The J gene is TRBJ2-7, the V gene TRBV15; 11 bases map to TRBD1. J lost 6 bases, V lost 11 bases, and 3 bases had no gene match. The CDR3 contains 11 residues. Per the germline V gene, CDR1 is LNHNV and CDR2 is YYDKDF (reference sequence). The CDR3 sequence: CAAGTGGEQYF. The CDR3 coding sequence is TGTGCCGCCGGGACAGGGGGCGAGCAGTACTTC.

About this clone itself: At the DNA level, this CDR3 is encoded by other sequences in the same sample as well. This chain joins TRBV15 and TRBJ2-1; D is unclear. The V end lost 5 bases, the J end lost 0 bases, and 2 bases lay between the germline ends. Germline assignment: CDR1 LNHNV and CDR2 YYDKDF (reference sequence). The CDR3 is 12 amino acids. In nucleotides, the CDR3 is TGTGCCACCAGCTTCTCCTACAATGAGCAGTTCTTC. Its protein product is CATSFSYNEQFF.

The CDR3 loop reads CASSESGARPTGELFF. Written as DNA, the CDR3 is TGCGCCAGCAGTGAGTCAGGGGCCCGGCCAACCGGGGAGCTGTTTTTT. V and J are TRBV10-1 and TRBJ2-2, with D possibly TRBD1 on 5 matching bases. The V end lost 0 bases, the J end lost 5 bases, and 13 bases lay between the germline ends. This CDR3 comprises 16 residues. Looked up from germline, CDR1 is WNHNN and CDR2 is SYGVQD (reference sequence).

The chain employs TRBV2 and TRBJ1-5, with 7 bases fitting TRBD1. Trimming at V came to 6 bases and at J to 5 bases, leaving 7 bases not matched to a gene. Per germline, CDR1 SNHLY and CDR2 FYNNEI. The CDR3 loop spans 14 amino acids. CDR3: CASSKTGSDQPQHF. The DNA of the CDR3 is TGTGCCAGCAGCAAGACAGGGTCGGATCAGCCCCAGCATTTT.

This clone was detected once. The chain links TRBV27 to TRBJ2-5; D is perhaps TRBD1 (5 bases). V gave up 7 bases and J gave up 1 base, with 10 bases separating them. The germline gives CDR1 MNHEY, CDR2 SMNVEV (reference sequence). This CDR3 spans 13 amino acids. The CDR3 loop is CASTNRFQETQYF. CDR3 in DNA: TGTGCCAGCACTAACAGGTTCCAAGAGACCCAGTACTTC.

This clone showed up just once. The chain uses TRBV2 and TRBJ2-7; no definite D call. Per the germline V gene, CDR1 is SNHLY and CDR2 is FYNNEI. This CDR3 is built from 14 residues. Trimming pared 3 bases from V and 7 bases from J, leaving 16 bases between. The CDR3 sequence: CASSDGPVGWEQYF. DNA of the CDR3: TGTGCCAGCAGTGATGGGCCGGTCGGCTGGGAGCAGTACTTC.

The CDR3 DNA reads TGCAGCGTTGAGGCGACAGCCCTGGAGACCCAGTACTTC. Residues: CSVEATALETQYF. The chain joins TRBV29-1 to TRBJ2-5, with a tentative D call TRBD1 (5 bases). The V end lost 3 bases, the J end lost 5 bases, and 13 bases lay between the germline ends. Germline values: CDR1 SQVTM, CDR2 ANQGSEA. CDR3 length: 13 residues.

This rearrangement joins TRBV13 to TRBJ2-7; 7 bases fit TRBD1. The germline V gene has CDR1 PRHDT and CDR2 FYEKMQ (reference sequence). The V gene end was trimmed by 4 bases and the J gene end by 7 bases; junction bases not matched to a gene: 13. The CDR3 totals 15 residues. CDR3 residues: CASSSSGQTWREQYF. The CDR3 nucleotides read TGTGCCAGCAGCTCTTCGGGACAGACTTGGAGGGAGCAGTACTTC.

The J gene is TRBJ2-7, the V gene TRBV11-2, with D tentatively TRBD1 (6 bases). Trimming removed 1 base from V and 0 bases from J, with 10 bases in between. The CDR3 runs to 15 residues. CDR1 and CDR2 (germline): SGHAT, FQNNGV. The CDR3 sequence is CASSLAWDNSYEQYF. For the CDR3, the DNA is TGTGCCAGCAGCTTAGCATGGGACAACTCCTACGAGCAGTACTTC. Full variable domain (outside the CDR3, taken from reference TRBV11-2 and TRBJ2-7): EAGVAQSPRYKIIEKRQSVAFWCNPISGHATLYWYQQILGQGPKLLIQFQNNGVVDDSQLPKDRFSAERLKGVDSTLKIQPAKLEDSAVYLCASSLAWDNSYEQYFGPGTRLTVT.

This sequence joins TRBV5-1 and TRBJ2-4, with 10 bases that match TRBD1. Trimming cost V 4 bases and J 0 bases; bases outside gene matches: 4. The CDR3 length is 16 residues. Germline CDR1 reads SGHRS; CDR2 reads YFSETQ. CDR3 residues: CASSPGQGVAKNIQYF. The CDR3 DNA reads TGCGCCAGCAGCCCCGGACAGGGGGTAGCCAAAAACATTCAGTACTTC.

This chain connects TRBV19 to TRBJ1-4; 9 bases agree with TRBD1. V lost 4 bases, J lost 3 bases, and 6 bases stayed unmatched. This CDR3 comprises 16 residues. CDR1 is LNHDA, CDR2 SQIVND, per germline (reference sequence). CDR3 nucleotides: TGTGCCAGTAGTACGGACAGGGGTAGGCCTAATGAAAAACTGTTTTTT. Its protein is CASSTDRGRPNEKLFF.

The chain is built from TRBV11-2 and TRBJ1-2; weak D call: TRBD1 (5 bases). CDR1 SGHAT and CDR2 FQNNGV come from the germline V gene. The V end lost 3 bases, the J end lost 5 bases, and 10 bases lay between the germline ends. This CDR3 region has 13 residues. The CDR3 region is CASSFPGRYGYTF. The CDR3 bases are TGTGCCAGCAGCTTCCCGGGACGGTATGGCTACACCTTC.

This chain connects TRBV5-1 to TRBJ2-3, with TRBD2 matching over 8 bases. This CDR3 comprises 16 residues. The J segment lost 0 bases and the V segment lost 0 bases, leaving 3 bases of the junction unmatched. Germline CDR1 and CDR2: SGHRS and YFSETQ. The CDR3 DNA sequence: TGCGCCAGCAGCTTGGGCGGACTAGCTAGCACAGATACGCAGTATTTT. This sequence encodes CASSLGGLASTDTQYF.

This clone has only one observation. In DNA form, the CDR3 reads TGTGCCAGCAGCGTAGATGGGTGGGCCTTTTTGGGCACTGAAGCTTTCTTT. This translates into CASSVDGWAFLGTEAFF. The chain employs TRBV9 and TRBJ1-1; D is unresolved. The CDR3 extends over 17 amino acids. Per germline, CDR1 SGDLS and CDR2 YYNGEE. Trimming stripped 0 bases from V and 4 bases from J, with 19 bases between.

The chain couples TRBV19 to TRBJ1-1, with a possible D match to TRBD1 (5 bases). Germline CDR1 and CDR2: LNHDA and SQIVND (reference sequence). The CDR3 loop spans 15 amino acids. Trimming took off 1 base at V and 7 bases at J, with 16 bases between the two ends. The CDR3 is CASSIVSAGAGEAFF. DNA for the CDR3: TGTGCCAGTAGTATAGTTTCGGCCGGGGCTGGTGAAGCTTTCTTT.

In the case of this clone: Other DNA sequences in this specimen translate into the identical CDR3. The chain carries TRBV27 and TRBJ1-5; possible D gene TRBD1, 5 bases. From germline, CDR1 is MNHEY and CDR2 SMNVEV (reference sequence). This CDR3 contains 14 residues. V was trimmed by 3 bases and J by 1 base, leaving 7 bases between them. CDR3 DNA: TGTGCCAGCAGTTTTCGGGACAGCAATCAGCCCCAGCATTTT. This gives the protein CASSFRDSNQPQHF.

V usage is TRBV5-6 and J usage is TRBJ2-7, with 9 bases fitting TRBD1. The V and J ends lost 0 bases and 6 bases, in that order; junction bases with no gene match: 7. The CDR3 runs 15 residues. The germline CDR1 and CDR2 sequences are SGHDT and YYEEEE. The CDR3 DNA sequence: TGTGCCAGCAGCTTGGATGGGACAGGGTTTGGCGAGCAGTACTTC. Residues: CASSLDGTGFGEQYF.

Remarks on this clone: The same CDR3 can be traced to other DNA sequences in this sample. The genes are TRBV6-5 and TRBJ2-7; either TRBD1 or TRBD2 may supply D (5 bases each). In germline, CDR1 is MNHEY, CDR2 SVGAGI. This CDR3 contains 14 residues. Deletions cut 2 bases from V and 0 bases from J, with 8 bases between. CDR3 amino acids: CASSYTRGSYEQYF. The CDR3, as DNA: TGTGCCAGCAGTTACACTAGGGGCTCCTACGAGCAGTACTTC.

The V gene is TRBV10-3, the J gene TRBJ1-2; 9 positions match TRBD1. The J segment lost 4 bases and the V segment lost 6 bases, leaving 9 bases of the junction unmatched. The CDR3 is made up of 15 amino acids. CDR1 and CDR2 (germline): ENHRY, SYGVKD. The CDR3 DNA reads TGTGCCATCAGGGATGCCGGGACAGGGATCTATGGCTACACCTTC. Its protein is CAIRDAGTGIYGYTF.

The chain uses TRBV5-1 and TRBJ2-7, with a tentative D call TRBD2 (5 bases). The germline V gene has CDR1 SGHRS and CDR2 YFSETQ. V was cut by 0 bases and J by 2 bases, with 12 bases left in between. This CDR3 spans 15 amino acids. The CDR3 sequence: CASSLAGSRTYEQYF. In DNA form, the CDR3 reads TGCGCCAGCAGCTTGGCGGGGAGCCGCACCTACGAGCAGTACTTC.